This T cell receptor (beta chain) derives from a study of patients and donors after allogeneic stem cell transplantation. Germline V gives CDR1 SGHNT, CDR2 YYREEE (reference sequence). The trim removed 0 bases at V and 2 bases at J, leaving 2 bases unmatched. This CDR3 spans 16 amino acids. The sample holds one count of this clonotype. TCRdb processed the RT-PCR reads anew with MiXCR; each CDR3 protein has one entry. This sample has approximately 200,000 distinct CDR3 sequences; about 14% occur once, and the top ten carry roughly 12%. The sequenced sample consisted of blood, either unsorted or a sorted T cell fraction (not recorded which). The chain has TRBV5-4 and TRBJ2-3; 11 nucleotides match TRBD2. This receptor was obtained from a human donor who was either an allogeneic HSCT recipient or a stem cell or donor lymphocyte infusion donor (not recorded which). It is not recorded whose cells these are; they may come from a transplant donor. The CDR3 region is CASSLVSGGATDTQYF. The CDR3 DNA reads as TGTGCCAGCAGCTTGGTTAGCGGGGGGGCCACAGATACGCAGTATTTT.